The clone carrying this TCR beta chain showed up just a few times. The sample is drawn from a study of Graves' ophthalmopathy and Graves' hyperthyroidism. At the level of the study: The study drew peripheral blood at initial diagnosis, before any treatment.

Amplifying from RNA transcripts, the study obtained TCR beta CDR3 regions. RT-PCR with HTBI primers came first, then second-round multiplex PCR. TCRdb re-analysed the multiplex PCR reads in MiXCR, keeping a single row per CDR3 protein. Among about 740,000 distinct CDR3 sequences listed, 35% to 50% were seen once. The CDR3 spans 14 residues. Germline V gene sequence: CDR1 SEHNR, CDR2 FQNEAQ (reference sequence). V lost 5 bases and J lost 8, with 18 bases in between. This receptor was identified in an adult man with Graves' ophthalmopathy. The sequenced material came from peripheral blood. This chain joins TRBV7-9 and TRBJ1-2; D not resolved. The CDR3 spells CASSPPYRGVGYTF. The CDR3 DNA reads as TGTGCCAGCAGCCCCCCCTATCGGGGTGTCGGCTACACCTTC. Filled out from reference TRBV7-9 and TRBJ1-2, the complete variable domain reads DTGVSQNPRHKITKRGQNVTFRCDPISEHNRLYWYRQTLGQGPEFLTYFQNEAQLEKSRLLSDRFSAERPKGSFSTLEIQRTEQGDSAMYLCASSPPYRGVGYTFGSGTRLTVV.